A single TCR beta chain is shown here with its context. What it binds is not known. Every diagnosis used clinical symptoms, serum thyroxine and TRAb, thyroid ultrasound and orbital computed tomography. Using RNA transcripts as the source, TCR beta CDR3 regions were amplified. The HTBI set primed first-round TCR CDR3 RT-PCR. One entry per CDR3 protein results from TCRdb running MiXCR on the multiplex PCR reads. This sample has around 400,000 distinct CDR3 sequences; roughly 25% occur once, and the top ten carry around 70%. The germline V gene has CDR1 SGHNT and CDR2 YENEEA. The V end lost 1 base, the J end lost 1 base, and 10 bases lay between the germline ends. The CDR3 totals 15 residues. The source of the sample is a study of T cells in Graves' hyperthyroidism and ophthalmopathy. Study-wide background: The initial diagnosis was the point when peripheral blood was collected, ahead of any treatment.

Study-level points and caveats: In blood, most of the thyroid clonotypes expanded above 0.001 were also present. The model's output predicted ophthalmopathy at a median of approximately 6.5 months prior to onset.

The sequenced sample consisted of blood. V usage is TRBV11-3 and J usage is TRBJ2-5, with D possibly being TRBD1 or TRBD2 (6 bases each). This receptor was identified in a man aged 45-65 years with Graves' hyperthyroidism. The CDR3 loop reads CASSLVGGRQETQYF. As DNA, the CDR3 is TGTGCCAGCAGCTTAGTCGGGGGCCGCCAAGAGACCCAGTACTTC. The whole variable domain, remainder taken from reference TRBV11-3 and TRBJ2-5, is EAGVVQSPRYKIIEKKQPVAFWCNPISGHNTLYWYLQNLGQGPELLIRYENEEAVDDSQLPKDRFSAERLKGVDSTLKIQPAELGDSAVYLCASSLVGGRQETQYFGPGTRLLVL.